Listed below are T cell receptor beta chains from one sample, sequenced in a study of identical twins. TCRdb re-called the 5' RACE reads with MiXCR, one entry per CDR3 protein. Of fewer than 350,000 distinct CDR3 sequences listed, around 8.8% are singletons. The same data also contributed to another study, on yellow fever vaccine responses in identical twins.

The source material was memory (CD45RO+) T cells sorted from blood. The receptor set was obtained from a woman aged 18-30 years in good health. CDR3s include the opening cysteine and the closing phenylalanine or tryptophan. Each record gives: clone size, J gene, D gene, V gene, CDR3 protein, CDR3 DNA. The D gene is left open where the match is weak. Size tells how often a clone was seen (once, few, many) or the class of an expanded clone, and some rows leave it out.

few,TRBJ2-1,TRBD2,TRBV6-5,CASSSYGGASYNEQFF,TGTGCCAGCAGTTCCTACGGGGGGGCGAGTTACAATGAGCAGTTCTTC
NA,TRBJ1-1,NA,TRBV2,CASTLMNTEAFF,TGTGCCAGCACCCTAATGAACACTGAAGCTTTCTTT
few,TRBJ1-1,NA,TRBV24-1,CATSVRGGTEAFF,TGTGCCACCAGTGTCAGGGGTGGGACTGAAGCTTTCTTT
many,TRBJ1-1,NA,TRBV7-9,CASSLGLLINTEAFF,TGTGCCAGCAGCTTAGGACTCCTCATCAACACTGAAGCTTTCTTT
NA,TRBJ1-1,TRBD1,TRBV20-1,CSAGTAIVNTEAFF,TGCAGTGCTGGGACAGCGATAGTGAACACTGAAGCTTTCTTT
NA,TRBJ2-3,TRBD1,TRBV7-9,CASSSGQGKGFTQYF,TGTGCCAGCAGCTCGGGACAGGGGAAGGGTTTTACGCAGTATTTT
many,TRBJ2-2,TRBD2,TRBV11-1,CASTIAGGLAGELFF,TGTGCCAGCACCATAGCGGGAGGCCTCGCCGGGGAGCTGTTTTTT
few,TRBJ2-7,NA,TRBV6-1,CALWAGTARNEQYF,TGTGCCCTCTGGGCTGGGACCGCAAGGAACGAGCAGTACTTC
NA,TRBJ2-7,TRBD2,TRBV3-1,CASRNSGFYEQYF,TGTGCCAGCAGAAATAGCGGGTTTTACGAGCAGTACTTC
many,TRBJ1-5,NA,TRBV2,CASSPTGRPDQPQHF,TGTGCCAGCAGTCCTACAGGGAGACCCGACCAGCCCCAGCATTTT
few,TRBJ1-2,NA,TRBV12-3/TRBV12-4,CASRGPGTLYGYTF,TGTGCCAGCAGGGGACCCGGGACACTCTATGGCTACACCTTC
many,TRBJ1-4,NA,TRBV29-1,CSVGASGAVNEKLFF,TGCAGCGTTGGGGCCTCGGGGGCGGTTAATGAAAAACTGTTTTTT
NA,TRBJ2-2,TRBD2,TRBV12-3/TRBV12-4,CAFSLTSGGPRDTGELFF,TGTGCCTTCAGTCTGACTAGCGGGGGGCCGAGGGACACCGGGGAGCTGTTTTTT
few,TRBJ2-1,NA,TRBV29-1,CSVGGGQFYNEQFF,TGCAGCGTTGGTGGGGGCCAATTTTACAATGAGCAGTTCTTC
NA,TRBJ2-2,TRBD2,TRBV5-6,CASSQERTSDTGELFF,TGTGCCAGCAGCCAGGAACGGACTAGCGACACCGGGGAGCTGTTTTTT
many,TRBJ1-1,NA,TRBV20-1,CSARSGNTEAFF,TGCAGTGCTAGGTCAGGTAACACTGAAGCTTTCTTT
NA,TRBJ2-1,TRBD2,TRBV6-1,CASKAGGAGGYNEQFF,TGTGCCAGCAAAGCGGGGGGAGCTGGGGGGTACAATGAGCAGTTCTTC
many,TRBJ2-3,NA,TRBV10-3,CAISESKASTDTQYF,TGTGCCATCAGTGAGTCGAAAGCGAGCACAGATACGCAGTATTTT
many,TRBJ2-5,NA,TRBV10-3,CAISSAEGETQYF,TGTGCCATCAGTTCGGCGGAGGGAGAGACCCAGTACTTC
NA,TRBJ2-1,NA,TRBV15,CATSRSSVNEQFF,TGTGCCACCAGCAGAAGCAGTGTCAATGAGCAGTTCTTC
NA,TRBJ2-2,NA,TRBV5-1,CASLQGVNTGELFF,TGCGCCAGTTTACAGGGTGTGAACACCGGGGAGCTGTTTTTT
few,TRBJ1-1,TRBD1,TRBV20-1,CSARDPGGSGNTEAFF,TGCAGTGCTAGAGACCCAGGGGGGTCGGGAAACACTGAAGCTTTCTTT
NA,TRBJ2-7,NA,TRBV20-1,CSARDIGRPSYEQYF,TGCAGTGCTAGAGACATAGGGCGACCCTCCTACGAGCAGTACTTC
NA,TRBJ2-5,NA,TRBV12-3/TRBV12-4,CASGLAGRGAKETQYF,TGTGCCAGCGGTCTTGCCGGGAGAGGCGCGAAAGAGACCCAGTACTTC
many,TRBJ1-6,NA,TRBV12-3/TRBV12-4,CASSFSENSPLHF,TGTGCCAGCAGTTTTTCGGAAAATTCACCCCTCCACTTT
few,TRBJ2-5,TRBD2,TRBV3-1,CASSQLVGRGSETQYF,TGTGCCAGCAGCCAACTCGTAGGGCGGGGGAGCGAGACCCAGTACTTC
many,TRBJ1-1,NA,TRBV28,CASSPRGLPNTEAFF,TGTGCCAGCAGCCCCCGCGGATTGCCGAACACTGAAGCTTTCTTT
NA,TRBJ1-5,NA,TRBV19,CASSIGRDQPQHF,TGTGCCAGTAGTATAGGAAGGGATCAGCCCCAGCATTTT